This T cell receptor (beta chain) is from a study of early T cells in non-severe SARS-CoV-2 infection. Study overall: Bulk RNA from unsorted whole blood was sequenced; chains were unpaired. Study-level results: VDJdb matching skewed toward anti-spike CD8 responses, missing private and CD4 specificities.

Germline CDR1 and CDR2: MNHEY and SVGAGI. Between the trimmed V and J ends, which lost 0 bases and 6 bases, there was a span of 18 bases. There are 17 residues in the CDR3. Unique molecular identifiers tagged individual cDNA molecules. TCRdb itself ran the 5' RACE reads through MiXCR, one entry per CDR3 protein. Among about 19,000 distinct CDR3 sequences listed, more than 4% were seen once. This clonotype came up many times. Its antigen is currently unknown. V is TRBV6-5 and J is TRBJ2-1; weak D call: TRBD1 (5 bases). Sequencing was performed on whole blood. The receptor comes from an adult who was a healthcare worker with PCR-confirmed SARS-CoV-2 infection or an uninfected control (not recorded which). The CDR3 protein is CASSYSRRGAPLNEQFF. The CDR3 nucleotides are TGTGCCAGCAGTTACTCTAGAAGGGGCGCACCACTCAATGAGCAGTTCTTC.